This T cell receptor beta chain was identified during a study of blood T cells in healthy people across ages. The authors ran a second PCR of about 6 to 12 cycles using a sample-barcoded 5' primer and a J-beta primer mix. MiXCR, applied by TCRdb to the 5' RACE reads, yields one record per CDR3 protein. This sample yields over 1,500,000 distinct CDR3 sequences, of which about 49% are seen a single time; roughly 2% belongs to the top ten. Overall study results and limits: There were more naive CD4+ cells and higher diversity in long-lived donors than in aged donors.

This clonotype was detected only a few times. Its target is not known. The CDR3 sequence is 14 residues long. Germline V lookup: CDR1 SQVTM, CDR2 ANQGSEA. V dropped 4 bases and J dropped 5 bases, with 15 bases sitting between them. This sequence originates from a woman in her 40s in good health. Material: blood. The rearrangement links TRBV29-1 to TRBJ2-1; possible D gene TRBD1, 6 bases. The DNA of the CDR3 is TGCAGCGTTGCTCTCGGGACAAAAAACAATGAGCAGTTCTTC. Translation: CSVALGTKNNEQFF.